This T cell receptor beta chain was identified during a study of T cells in localized non-small cell lung cancer. The CDR3 is made up of 16 amino acids. Germline values: CDR1 MNHGY, CDR2 SAAAGT. V was cut by 2 bases and J by 5 bases, with 19 bases left in between. Findings of the study overall: Sequencing was limited to one tumor region, leaving the possibility of heterogeneity open. Clonality of T cells reached its maximum in uninvolved adjacent lung, surpassing tumor. Longer overall survival accompanied higher blood T cell density. Median detection of top 100 tumor clones in adjacent lung was around 57 clones.

This clone is categorized as medium-sized. The target antigen is unknown. The method was immunoSEQ multiplex PCR; TCRdb's version includes in-frame clones alone and lacks a portion of them. The repertoire holds thousands of clones, under 30% seen once, with around 5.5% in the top ten. This chain connects TRBV6-8 to TRBJ2-7; D not certain. Specimen: lung tumor tissue, collected before any cancer treatment. The receptor was derived from a woman aged 40-69 years with stage I lung adenocarcinoma. The CDR3 sequence: CASSYPKRAGPHEQYF. The CDR3 bases are TGTGCCAGCAGTTACCCGAAAAGGGCAGGCCCCCACGAGCAGTACTTC.